The clone carrying this T cell receptor beta chain was found many times. Its antigen is currently unknown. CDR1 KGHDR and CDR2 SFDVKD come from the germline V gene. This CDR3 is built from 13 residues. V lost 2 bases, J lost 2 bases, and 4 bases lay in between. The source of the sample is a study of human T cells and chemical hapten exposure. Study-wide background: TCR yield per sample varied, mainly due to pooled library volumes. Study results and caveats: No alteration of TCRs above 1 in 1000 frequency was seen with DPC sensitization.

Via MiXCR, TCRdb re-called the RACE reads, giving one row per CDR3 protein. The data hold around 350,000 distinct CDR3 sequences, with about 5% observed a single time. This sample's time point: pre-sensitization, week 0. Treatment denoted: therapeutic diphenylcyclopropenone sensitization with weekly scalp DPC. Those who donated were patients with alopecia, 18 to 70 years of age, and suitable for DPC. The J gene is TRBJ2-3, the V gene TRBV24-1; D remains unclear. The clonotype comes from a woman aged 18-29 years with alopecia areata. Some clones in this sample may be carry-over from other donors' samples. Sample: whole blood, taken in connection with sensitization to the hapten diphenylcyclopropenone (DPC). For the CDR3, the DNA is TGTGCCACCAGTGATTCTCACACAGATACGCAGTATTTT. It encodes CATSDSHTDTQYF.